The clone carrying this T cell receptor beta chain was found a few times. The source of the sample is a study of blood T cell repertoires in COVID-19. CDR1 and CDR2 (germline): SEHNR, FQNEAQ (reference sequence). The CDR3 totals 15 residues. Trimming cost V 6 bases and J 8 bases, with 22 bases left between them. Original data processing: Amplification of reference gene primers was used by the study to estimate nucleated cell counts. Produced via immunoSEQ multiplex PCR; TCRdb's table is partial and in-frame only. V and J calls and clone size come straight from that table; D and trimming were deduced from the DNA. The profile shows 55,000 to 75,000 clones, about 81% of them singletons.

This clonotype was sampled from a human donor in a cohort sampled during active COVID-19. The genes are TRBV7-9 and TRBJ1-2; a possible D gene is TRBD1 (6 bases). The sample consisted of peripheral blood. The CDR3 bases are TGTGCCAGCAGGTTCGAGACAGGCGAACCAGGGGGCTACACCTTC. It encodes CASRFETGEPGGYTF.